This TCR beta chain originates from a study of control samples from healthy donors and cancer patients. Here immunoSEQ multiplex PCR was the method, and the copy in TCRdb shows in-frame clones only, minus some. The sample carries approximately 230,000 clones, roughly four fifths recorded once. CDR3 length: 14 amino acids. V was pared by 11 bases and J by 4 bases, with 20 bases between. Germline-derived CDR1 and CDR2 are ENHRY and SYGVKD. The receptor was derived from a woman aged 55-70 years with lung cancer. The chain employs TRBV10-3 and TRBJ1-1, with a possible D match to TRBD1 (5 bases). Specimen: PBMCs. CDR3 protein: CASGGGGRGTEAFF. The CDR3 DNA reads as TGTGCCTCCGGAGGTGGGGGTAGGGGCACTGAAGCTTTCTTT.